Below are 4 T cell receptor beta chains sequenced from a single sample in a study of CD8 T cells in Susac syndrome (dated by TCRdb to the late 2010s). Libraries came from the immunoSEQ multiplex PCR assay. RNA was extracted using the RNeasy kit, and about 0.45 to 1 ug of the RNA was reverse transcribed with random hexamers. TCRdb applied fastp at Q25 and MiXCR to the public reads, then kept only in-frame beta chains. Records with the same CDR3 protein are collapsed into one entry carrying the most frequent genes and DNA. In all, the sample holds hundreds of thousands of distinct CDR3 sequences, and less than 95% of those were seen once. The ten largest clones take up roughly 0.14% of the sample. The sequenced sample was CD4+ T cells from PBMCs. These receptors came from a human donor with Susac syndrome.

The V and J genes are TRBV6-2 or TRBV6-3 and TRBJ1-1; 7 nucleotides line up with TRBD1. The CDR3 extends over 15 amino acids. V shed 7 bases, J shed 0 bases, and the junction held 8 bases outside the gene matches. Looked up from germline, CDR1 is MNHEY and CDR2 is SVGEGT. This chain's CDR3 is CASNRQGLMNTEAFF. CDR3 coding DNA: TGTGCCAGCAACCGACAGGGACTAATGAACACTGAAGCTTTCTTT.

The CDR3 here is CASADRGWGQPQHF. The DNA of the CDR3 is TGTGCCAGCGCCGACAGGGGGTGGGGGCAGCCCCAGCATTTT. The V gene is TRBV6-6, the J gene TRBJ1-5; 9 bases agree with TRBD1. The CDR3 runs to 14 residues. Per the germline V gene, CDR1 is MNHNY and CDR2 is SVGAGI (reference sequence). V dropped 8 bases and J dropped 7; count of bases not matched to a gene: 9.

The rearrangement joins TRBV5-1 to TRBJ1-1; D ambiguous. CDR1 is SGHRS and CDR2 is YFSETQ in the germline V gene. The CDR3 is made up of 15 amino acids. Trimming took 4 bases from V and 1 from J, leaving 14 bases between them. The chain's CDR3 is CASSPLITENTEAFF. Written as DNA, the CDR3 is TGCGCCAGCAGCCCATTAATAACAGAGAACACTGAAGCTTTCTTT.

In DNA form, the CDR3 reads TGTGCCAGCAGCTTAGGCGAAGCTTTCTTT. This encodes CASSLGEAFF. The chain links TRBV11-2 to TRBJ1-1, with D hard to call. The CDR3 extends over 10 amino acids. V was clipped by 1 base and J by 8 bases, with 2 bases between them. Germline CDR1 SGHAT, CDR2 FQNNGV.